Below, one T cell receptor (beta chain) is given with its context. How the authors handled the data: For nucleated cells, counts were estimated from reference gene primer amplification. The protocol was immunoSEQ multiplex PCR, while the TCRdb copy is restricted to in-frame clones and leaves out a portion. V, J and clone size were drawn from that table, and D and trimming were deduced from the DNA. The sample has about 33,000 clones, 70% to 90% seen once; the top ten hold more than 20%. Germline CDR1 SGDLS, CDR2 YYNGEE. The CDR3 sequence is 17 residues long. The V gene lost 0 bases and the J gene lost 2 bases, with 15 bases spanning the gap. The source of the sample is a study of blood T cell repertoires in COVID-19. Across the whole study: The United States, Italy and Spain were the sources of the acute and convalescent COVID-19 samples.

This clonotype was sampled from a woman older than 75 with active or convalescent COVID-19. Sequenced input: peripheral blood. This chain connects TRBV9 to TRBJ1-3, with D unclear. CDR3 sequence: CASSVDGAGGTGNTIYF. DNA of the CDR3: TGTGCCAGCAGCGTAGACGGCGCAGGAGGAACTGGAAACACCATATATTTT.